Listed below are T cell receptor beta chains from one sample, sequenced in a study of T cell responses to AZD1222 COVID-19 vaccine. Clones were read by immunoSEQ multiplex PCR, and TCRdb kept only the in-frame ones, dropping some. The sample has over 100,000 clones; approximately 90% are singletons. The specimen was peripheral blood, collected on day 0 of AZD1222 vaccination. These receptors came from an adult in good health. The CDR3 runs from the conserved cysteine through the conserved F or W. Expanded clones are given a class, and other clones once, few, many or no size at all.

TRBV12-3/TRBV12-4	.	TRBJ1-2	CASSLKKGGGYTF
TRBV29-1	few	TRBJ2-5	CSVVREETQYF
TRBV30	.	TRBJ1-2	CAWSVAGELGGYTF
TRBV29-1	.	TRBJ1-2	CSARGRDRGSNYGYTF
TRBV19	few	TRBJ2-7	CASSVGLAGGDEQYF
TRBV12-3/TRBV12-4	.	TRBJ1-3	CASSFSTGNTIYF
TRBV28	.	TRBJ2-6	CASSPPGGTGANVLTF
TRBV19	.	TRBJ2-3	CASSIGNEADTQYF
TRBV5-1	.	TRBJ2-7	CASSSVPGQFSYEQYF
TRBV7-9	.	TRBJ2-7	CASSLAQGAEQYF
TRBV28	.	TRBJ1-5	CASSLWGGISQPQHF
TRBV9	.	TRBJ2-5	CASSPGRGLWETQYF
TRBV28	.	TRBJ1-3	CASRHGGIKAGNTIYF
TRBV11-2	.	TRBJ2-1	CASSLNPASNEQFF
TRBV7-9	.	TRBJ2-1	CASSFPTGGVDEQFF